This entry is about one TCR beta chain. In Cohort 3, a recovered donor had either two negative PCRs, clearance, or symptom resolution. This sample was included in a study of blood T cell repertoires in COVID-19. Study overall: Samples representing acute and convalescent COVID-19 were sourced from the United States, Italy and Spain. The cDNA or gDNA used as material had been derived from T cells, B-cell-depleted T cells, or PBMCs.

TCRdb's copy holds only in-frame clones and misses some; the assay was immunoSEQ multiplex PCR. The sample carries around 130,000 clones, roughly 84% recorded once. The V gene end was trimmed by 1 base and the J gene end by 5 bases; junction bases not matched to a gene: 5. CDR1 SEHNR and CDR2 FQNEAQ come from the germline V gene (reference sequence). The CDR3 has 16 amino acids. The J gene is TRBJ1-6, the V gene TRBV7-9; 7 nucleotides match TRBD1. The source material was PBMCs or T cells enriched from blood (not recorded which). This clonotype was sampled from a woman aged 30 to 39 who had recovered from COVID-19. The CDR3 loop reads CASSLGGTANNSPLHF. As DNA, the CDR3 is TGTGCCAGCAGCTTAGGGGGGACAGCTAATAATTCACCCCTCCACTTT.